One and the same sample provided the 22 T cell receptor beta chains below, sequenced in a study of blood T cells in healthy people across ages. Together with a sample-barcoded 5' primer, a J-beta primer mix was included in a second PCR lasting about 7 to 11 cycles. TCRdb itself ran the 5' RACE reads through MiXCR, one entry per CDR3 protein. Of fewer than 600,000 distinct CDR3 sequences in the sample, about 29% were seen once. These data were also reused for a study on T cells of mothers and their children.

The material sequenced was blood. The receptors come from a boy younger than 10 in good health.

This clonotype was seen a few times. At one end, the junction sequence differs from germline, possibly due to a read error. This chain uses TRBV7-3 with TRBJ2-6, with TRBD1 as a possible D gene (5 bases). In germline, CDR1 is SGHTA, CDR2 FQGTGA. This CDR3 comprises 15 residues. For the CDR3, the DNA is TGTGCCAGTAGCTTTGACAGCTCTGGGGTCAACGTCCTGACTTTC. It translates to CASSFDSSGVNVLTF.

This clonotype occurred many times. This chain connects TRBV27 to TRBJ2-3; 7 nucleotides align to TRBD2. CDR1 is MNHEY and CDR2 is SMNVEV in the germline V gene (reference sequence). After removal of 5 bases from V and 5 bases from J, the junction contained 13 bases not matched to a gene. The CDR3 contains 16 residues. The CDR3 here is CASSPQGGSHVDTQYF. The CDR3 DNA sequence: TGTGCCAGCAGTCCGCAGGGCGGGAGCCATGTAGATACGCAGTATTTT.

The CDR3 reads CASSQVGLGQGNSPLHF. The CDR3 DNA follows: TGCGCCAGCAGCCAAGTTGGGCTAGGCCAAGGAAATTCACCCCTCCACTTT. The chain joins TRBV4-1 to TRBJ1-6; D call uncertain. This CDR3 is built from 17 residues. In germline, CDR1 is MGHRA, CDR2 YSYEKL. Deletions cut 1 base from V and 7 bases from J, with 17 bases between.

This clonotype was recorded a few times. The rearrangement uses TRBV7-2 and TRBJ2-5; the D gene is possibly TRBD2 (5 bases). The J call is doubtful: the DNA matches TRBJ2-7 better. Germline assignment: CDR1 SGHTA and CDR2 FQGNSA. The CDR3 totals 14 residues. The CDR3 region is CASSSATWAGEQYF. In DNA form, the CDR3 reads TGTGCCAGCAGCTCCGCCACCTGGGCGGGCGAGCAGTACTTC.

The chain couples TRBV13 to TRBJ2-2; D may be TRBD2 (6 bases). The V end lost 10 bases, the J end lost 4 bases, and 13 bases lay between the germline ends. Germline values: CDR1 PRHDT, CDR2 FYEKMQ (reference sequence). The CDR3 length is 13 residues. The CDR3 region is CATRRGPTGELFF. Here the CDR3 DNA reads TGTGCCACAAGGAGGGGACCCACCGGGGAGCTGTTTTTT.

This sequence joins TRBV6-5 and TRBJ1-6; TRBD1 agrees at 7 bases. From germline, CDR1 is MNHEY and CDR2 SVGAGI. The CDR3 totals 15 residues. The J segment lost 9 bases and the V segment lost 6 bases, leaving 11 bases of the junction unmatched. CDR3 coding DNA: TGTGCCAGCAGCGACAGGGTGACGGGGGGTTCACCCCTCCACTTT. As protein: CASSDRVTGGSPLHF.

Comments on this clonotype: One end of the junction is discordant with germline, which a read error may explain. The genes are TRBV4-2 and TRBJ2-5; 14 nucleotides line up with TRBD2. TRBJ2-1 explains the end of the DNA better; the J call may be wrong. This CDR3 comprises 15 residues. Germline-derived CDR1 and CDR2 are LGHNA and YNFKEQ. In nucleotides, the CDR3 is TGTGCCGGCAGCTCCGGGACTAGCGGGGGCAATGAGCAGTTCTTC. Protein: CAGSSGTSGGNEQFF.

The J gene is TRBJ1-2, the V gene TRBV6-6; 8 bases line up with TRBD1. Germline values: CDR1 MNHNY, CDR2 SVGAGI (reference sequence). The CDR3 covers 14 residues. V lost 0 bases and J lost 8; bases outside the gene matches: 5. CDR3 nucleotides: TGTGCCAGCAGTTACTCTGGACAGGGCGAAGGCTACACCTTC. Protein sequence: CASSYSGQGEGYTF.

The rearrangement uses TRBV13 and TRBJ2-7; 8 bases align to TRBD1. The trim removed 1 base at V and 2 bases at J, leaving 4 bases unmatched. The CDR3 length is 15 residues. Germline assignment: CDR1 PRHDT and CDR2 FYEKMQ (reference sequence). Here the CDR3 reads CASSLVGQGAYEQYF. CDR3 DNA sequence: TGTGCCAGCAGCTTAGTCGGACAGGGAGCCTACGAGCAGTACTTC.

This chain joins TRBV12-3 or TRBV12-4 and TRBJ1-1; D ambiguous. The CDR3 runs 12 residues. Trimming shortened V by 6 bases and J by 8 bases, and 13 bases separated the two germline ends. The CDR3 loop reads CASRTSGREAFF. Here the CDR3 DNA reads TGTGCCAGCAGGACCTCTGGCAGAGAAGCTTTCTTT.

This clonotype appeared a few times. J is TRBJ2-3 and V is TRBV14; D perhaps matches TRBD2 (6 bases). Trimming pared 0 bases from V and 0 bases from J, leaving 10 bases between. The CDR3 has 16 residues. The germline CDR1 and CDR2 sequences are SGHDN and FVKESK. CDR3 region: CASSQDPGDSTDTQYF. As DNA, the CDR3 is TGTGCCAGCAGCCAAGATCCGGGGGACAGCACAGATACGCAGTATTTT.

This rearrangement joins TRBV20-1 to TRBJ1-4, with 7 positions matching TRBD1. V dropped 6 bases and J dropped 7; count of bases not matched to a gene: 8. CDR1 and CDR2 from the germline V gene are DFQATT and SNEGSKA (reference sequence). The CDR3 has 13 amino acids. This chain's CDR3 is CSAKPGQSEKLFF. The DNA of the CDR3 is TGCAGTGCCAAACCGGGACAGAGTGAAAAACTGTTTTTT.

The V gene is TRBV6-4, the J gene TRBJ1-1, with unresolved D. There are 13 residues in the CDR3. V lost 4 bases, J lost 3 bases, and 9 bases lay in between. The germline V gene encodes CDR1 MRHNA and CDR2 SNTAGT. Here the CDR3 DNA reads TGTGCCAGCAGTGCCGAAGGGTACACTGAAGCTTTCTTT. This translates into CASSAEGYTEAFF.

This chain uses TRBV7-9 with TRBJ2-7; a weak D match, TRBD2 (6 bases). CDR1 is SEHNR and CDR2 is FQNEAQ in the germline V gene (reference sequence). Trimming took 3 bases from V and 7 from J, leaving 10 bases between them. This CDR3 spans 12 amino acids. For the CDR3, the DNA is TGTGCCAGCAGCTTGGGGGGAGAAGAGCAGTACTTC. As protein: CASSLGGEEQYF. Complete variable domain (other parts from reference TRBV7-9 and TRBJ2-7): DTGVSQNPRHKITKRGQNVTFRCDPISEHNRLYWYRQTLGQGPEFLTYFQNEAQLEKSRLLSDRFSAERPKGSFSTLEIQRTEQGDSAMYLCASSLGGEEQYFGPGTRLTVT.

This clonotype was seen more than once but under ten times. The CDR3 spells CASSSRLAGGRYTDTQYF. For the CDR3, the DNA is TGTGCCAGCAGCTCCCGACTAGCGGGAGGGAGGTACACAGATACGCAGTATTTT. The chain recombines TRBV7-2 with TRBJ2-3; the match to TRBD2 covers 14 bases. This CDR3 contains 18 residues. With V trimmed by 4 bases and J by 2 bases, 8 bases remained unmatched. CDR1 and CDR2 (germline): SGHTA, FQGNSA.

The table lists this clonotype with a few counts. The rearrangement links TRBV7-9 to TRBJ2-5, with D tentatively TRBD2 (5 bases). V was pared by 5 bases and J by 6 bases, with 7 bases between. This CDR3 spans 11 amino acids. Germline loops: CDR1 SEHNR, CDR2 FQNEAQ (reference sequence). CDR3 sequence: CASSTGKTQYF. The CDR3 DNA follows: TGTGCCAGCAGCACGGGAAAGACCCAGTACTTC. The full variable domain, completed using reference TRBV7-9 and TRBJ2-5, is DTGVSQNPRHKITKRGQNVTFRCDPISEHNRLYWYRQTLGQGPEFLTYFQNEAQLEKSRLLSDRFSAERPKGSFSTLEIQRTEQGDSAMYLCASSTGKTQYFGPGTRLLVL.

This clonotype was found a few times. The J gene is TRBJ2-4, the V gene TRBV6-5, with 8 bases aligning to TRBD1. The CDR3 loop spans 13 amino acids. Germline lookup yields CDR1 MNHEY and CDR2 SVGAGI. With V trimmed by 5 bases and J by 6 bases, 3 bases remained unmatched. CDR3 nucleotides: TGTGCCAGCAGTGGACAGGGTTTAAACATTCAGTACTTC. As protein: CASSGQGLNIQYF.

The table lists this clonotype with a few counts. The chain employs TRBV27 and TRBJ2-4; 7 positions match TRBD1. The CDR3 is 16 residues long. V dropped 3 bases and J dropped 0; count of bases not matched to a gene: 5. The germline V gene encodes CDR1 MNHEY and CDR2 SMNVEV (reference sequence). CDR3: CASSFLYRGAKNIQYF. Written as DNA, the CDR3 is TGTGCCAGCAGTTTCCTCTACAGGGGAGCCAAAAACATTCAGTACTTC.

A few counts support this clonotype. J is TRBJ1-1 and V is TRBV20-1, with D uncertain. This CDR3 is built from 13 residues. The V gene lost 3 bases and the J gene lost 0 bases, with 8 bases spanning the gap. Germline V gives CDR1 DFQATT, CDR2 SNEGSKA (reference sequence). In DNA, the CDR3 is TGCAGTGCTAGCCGGGGAATGAACACTGAAGCTTTCTTT. Residues: CSASRGMNTEAFF.

This chain connects TRBV20-1 to TRBJ2-7; D gene ambiguous. V was shortened by 3 bases and J by 7 bases, with 16 bases between the two germline ends. CDR1 and CDR2 from the germline V gene are DFQATT and SNEGSKA (reference sequence). The CDR3 extends over 13 amino acids. DNA for the CDR3: TGCAGTGCTAGTCCTACCCGTCCTGGGGAGCAGTACTTC. It is translated as CSASPTRPGEQYF.

This clonotype appeared a few times. The chain has TRBV12-3 or TRBV12-4 and TRBJ2-3; tentatively, D is TRBD2 (5 bases). This CDR3 has 12 residues. The V gene lost 5 bases and the J gene lost 8 bases, with 11 bases spanning the gap. For the CDR3, the DNA is TGTGCCAGCAGTCCGGACGGGGTTACGCAGTATTTT. Amino acid sequence: CASSPDGVTQYF.

This clonotype was detected ten times or more. This chain links TRBV9 with TRBJ1-2; D gene uncertain. Germline CDR1 and CDR2: SGDLS and YYNGEE. The length of the CDR3 is 15 residues. Trimming left V 0 bases short and J 5 bases short, with 14 bases between. CDR3 nucleotide sequence: TGTGCCAGCAGCGTAGGCGGGCAGCCCATTTATGGCTACACCTTC. Translated: CASSVGGQPIYGYTF.